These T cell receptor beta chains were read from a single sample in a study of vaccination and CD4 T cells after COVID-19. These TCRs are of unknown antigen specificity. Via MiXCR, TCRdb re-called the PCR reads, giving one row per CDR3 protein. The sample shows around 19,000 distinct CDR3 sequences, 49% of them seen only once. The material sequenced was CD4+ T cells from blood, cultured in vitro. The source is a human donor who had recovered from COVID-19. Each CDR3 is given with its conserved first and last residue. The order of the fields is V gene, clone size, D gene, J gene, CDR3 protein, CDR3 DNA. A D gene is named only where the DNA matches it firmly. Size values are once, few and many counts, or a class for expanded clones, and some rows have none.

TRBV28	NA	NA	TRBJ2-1	CASVGPRLTEQFF	TGTGCCAGTGTGGGTCCGAGGCTGACTGAGCAGTTCTTC
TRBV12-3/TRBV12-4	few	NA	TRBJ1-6	CASSSGHRIYSPLHF	TGTGCCAGCAGTTCGGGACACAGAATTTACTCACCCCTCCACTTT
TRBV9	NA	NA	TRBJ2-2	CASSVAGRGTGELFF	TGTGCCAGCAGCGTAGCAGGGAGAGGAACCGGGGAGCTGTTTTTT
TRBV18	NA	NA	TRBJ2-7	CASSPGISYEQYF	TGTGCCAGCTCACCGGGGATTTCCTACGAGCAGTACTTC
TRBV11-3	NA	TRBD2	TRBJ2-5	CASSPVGGGGARETQYF	TGTGCCAGCAGCCCTGTGGGGGGCGGGGGGGCCCGGGAGACCCAGTACTTC
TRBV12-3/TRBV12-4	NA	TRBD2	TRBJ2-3	CASSLTSGGTDTQYF	TGTGCCAGCAGTTTAACGAGCGGGGGCACAGATACGCAGTATTTT
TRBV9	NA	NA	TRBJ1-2	CASSVVGRVGYTF	TGTGCCAGCAGCGTAGTGGGGAGGGTTGGCTACACCTTC
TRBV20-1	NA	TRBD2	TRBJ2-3	CSARYGGGTDTQYF	TGCAGTGCTAGATATGGGGGGGGCACAGATACGCAGTATTTT
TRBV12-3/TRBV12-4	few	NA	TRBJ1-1	CASSRDPLVDTEAFF	TGTGCCAGCAGCCGGGATCCTTTAGTGGACACTGAAGCTTTCTTT
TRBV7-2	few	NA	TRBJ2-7	CASSLVRGARSEQYF	TGTGCCAGCAGCTTAGTGAGGGGGGCGCGTTCCGAGCAGTACTTC
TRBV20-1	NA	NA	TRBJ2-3	CSAQTTGVDTQYF	TGCAGTGCGCAAACGACAGGAGTAGATACGCAGTATTTT
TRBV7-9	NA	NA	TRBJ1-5	CASSAGPRPQHF	TGTGCCAGCAGCGCGGGTCCTCGGCCCCAGCATTTT
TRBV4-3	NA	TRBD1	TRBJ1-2	CASSQEGTGGAGGYTF	TGCGCCAGCAGCCAAGAGGGGACAGGGGGCGCAGGTGGCTACACCTTC
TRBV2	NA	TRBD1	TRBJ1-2	CASSERRGPNYGYTF	TGTGCCAGCAGTGAACGCAGGGGGCCTAACTATGGCTACACCTTC
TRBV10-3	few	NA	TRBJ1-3	CAIREVAGNTIYF	TGTGCCATCAGGGAGGTCGCCGGAAACACCATATATTTT
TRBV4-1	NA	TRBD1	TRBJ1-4	CASSQEHDRGRGKLFF	TGCGCCAGCAGCCAAGAGCACGACAGGGGGCGCGGAAAACTGTTTTTT
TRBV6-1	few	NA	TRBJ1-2	CASSSTSLQGYGYTF	TGTGCCAGCAGCTCTACATCTCTGCAGGGCTATGGCTACACCTTC
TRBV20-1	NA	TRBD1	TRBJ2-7	CSAIGTGNSYEQYF	TGCAGTGCTATTGGGACAGGAAACTCCTACGAGCAGTACTTC
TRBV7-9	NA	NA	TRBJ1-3	CASSLGNTIYF	TGTGCCAGCAGCTTAGGGAACACCATATATTTT
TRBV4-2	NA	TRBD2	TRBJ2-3	CASSPAGGNTDTQYF	TGTGCCAGCAGTCCAGCGGGGGGTAACACAGATACGCAGTATTTT
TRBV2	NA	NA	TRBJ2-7	CASSVRGGEQYF	TGTGCCAGCAGTGTCAGGGGAGGCGAGCAGTACTTC
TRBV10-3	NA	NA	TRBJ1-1	CAISATADTEAFF	TGTGCCATCAGTGCCACCGCGGACACTGAAGCTTTCTTT
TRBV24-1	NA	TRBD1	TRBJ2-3	CATSDLRAGQGIKADTQYF	TGTGCCACCAGTGATTTGCGGGCCGGACAGGGGATCAAGGCAGATACGCAGTATTTT
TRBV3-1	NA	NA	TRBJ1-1	CASSHYGLEAFF	TGTGCCAGCAGCCATTACGGGCTTGAAGCTTTCTTT
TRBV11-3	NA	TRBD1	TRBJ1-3	CASSLHRGTGNTIYF	TGTGCCAGCAGCTTACACAGGGGGACTGGAAACACCATATATTTT
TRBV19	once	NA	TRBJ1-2	CASSIEAGGGYGYTF	TGTGCCAGTAGTATAGAAGCCGGGGGCGGCTATGGCTACACCTTC
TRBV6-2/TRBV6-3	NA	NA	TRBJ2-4	CASSYFLRGAKNIQYF	TGTGCCAGCAGCTATTTCCTACGGGGAGCCAAAAACATTCAGTACTTC
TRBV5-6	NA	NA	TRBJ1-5	CASTLGTYSNQPQHF	TGTGCCAGTACCTTAGGGACATATAGCAATCAGCCCCAGCATTTT
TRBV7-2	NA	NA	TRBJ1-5	CASSLGGEQPQHF	TGTGCCAGCAGCTTAGGCGGGGAACAGCCCCAGCATTTT
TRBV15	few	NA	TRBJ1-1	CATSRVGQAFF	TGTGCCACCAGCAGAGTCGGACAAGCTTTCTTT
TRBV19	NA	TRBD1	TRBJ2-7	CATGDRLDEQYF	TGTGCCACCGGGGACAGGTTGGACGAGCAGTACTTC
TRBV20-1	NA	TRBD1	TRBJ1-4	CSASTGETSTNEKLFF	TGCAGTGCTTCAACAGGGGAAACTTCAACTAATGAAAAACTGTTTTTT
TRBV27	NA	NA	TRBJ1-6	CASSSRGARGYNSPLHF	TGTGCCAGCAGTTCCAGGGGCGCGAGGGGCTATAATTCACCCCTCCACTTT
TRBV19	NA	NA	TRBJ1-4	CASSMRRSNEKLFF	TGTGCCAGTAGTATGCGCAGGTCTAATGAAAAACTGTTTTTT
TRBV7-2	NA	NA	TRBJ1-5	CASSVRGSGYQPQHF	TGTGCCAGCAGCGTTCGAGGGTCGGGTTATCAGCCCCAGCATTTT
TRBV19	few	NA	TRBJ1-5	CASTPQGGQPQHF	TGTGCCAGTACCCCCCAGGGAGGTCAGCCCCAGCATTTT
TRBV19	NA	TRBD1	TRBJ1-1	CASSHLRGSTEAFF	TGTGCCAGTAGTCACCTCAGGGGGAGCACTGAAGCTTTCTTT
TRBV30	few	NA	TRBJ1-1	CAWSVAEDTEAFF	TGTGCCTGGAGTGTGGCTGAGGACACTGAAGCTTTCTTT
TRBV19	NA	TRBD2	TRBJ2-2	CASGLAVRVTGELFF	TGTGCCAGCGGACTAGCGGTGAGAGTAACCGGGGAGCTGTTTTTT
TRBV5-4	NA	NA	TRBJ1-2	CASRPRGGMRYTF	TGTGCCAGCAGGCCCCGGGGAGGGATGCGCTACACCTTC
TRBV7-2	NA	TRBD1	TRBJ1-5	CASSLGDREGNQPQHF	TGTGCCAGCAGCTTAGGGGACAGGGAAGGCAATCAGCCCCAGCATTTT
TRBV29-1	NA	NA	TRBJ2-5	CSVEGGEWTQYF	TGCAGCGTTGAAGGGGGTGAATGGACCCAGTACTTC
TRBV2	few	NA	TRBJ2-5	CASSTEETQYF	TGTGCCAGCAGTACAGAAGAGACCCAGTACTTC
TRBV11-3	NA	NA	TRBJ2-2	CASSPARSMAGELFF	TGTGCCAGCAGCCCGGCGAGATCTATGGCCGGGGAGCTGTTTTTT
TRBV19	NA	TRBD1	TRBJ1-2	CASRPTGGRHYGYTF	TGTGCCAGTAGACCAACAGGGGGCAGACACTATGGCTACACCTTC
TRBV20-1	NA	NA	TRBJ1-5	CSASSRVSNQPQHF	TGCAGTGCTAGTTCCAGGGTGAGCAATCAGCCCCAGCATTTT
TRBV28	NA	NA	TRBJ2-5	CASSFGATPETQYF	TGTGCCAGCAGTTTTGGGGCAACCCCAGAGACCCAGTACTTC
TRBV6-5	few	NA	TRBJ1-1	CASSYGSRENTEAFF	TGTGCCAGCAGTTACGGGTCCAGAGAGAACACTGAAGCTTTCTTT
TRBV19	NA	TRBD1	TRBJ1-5	CASTATGGFSNQPQHF	TGTGCCAGTACCGCAACAGGGGGCTTCAGCAATCAGCCCCAGCATTTT
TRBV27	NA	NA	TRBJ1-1	CASGPDRNTEAFF	TGTGCCAGTGGGCCGGACAGGAACACTGAAGCTTTCTTT
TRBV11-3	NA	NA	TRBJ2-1	CASSLQGGGYNEQFF	TGTGCCAGCAGCTTACAAGGGGGAGGGTACAATGAGCAGTTCTTC
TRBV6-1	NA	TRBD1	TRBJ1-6	CASRDQGRGKDSPLHF	TGTGCCAGCAGGGACCAAGGCAGGGGGAAGGATTCACCCCTCCACTTT
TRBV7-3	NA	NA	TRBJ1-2	CASSLIHSQGEGYTF	TGTGCCAGCAGCTTAATTCATTCGCAGGGAGAAGGCTACACCTTC
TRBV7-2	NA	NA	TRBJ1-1	CASSLAGGVGTEAFF	TGTGCCAGCAGCTTAGCGGGGGGAGTAGGAACTGAAGCTTTCTTT
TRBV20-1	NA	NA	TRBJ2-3	CSAAGVTQYF	TGCAGTGCTGCCGGGGTTACGCAGTATTTT
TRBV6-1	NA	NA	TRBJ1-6	CASGAGRNSPLHF	TGTGCCTCAGGGGCAGGCCGTAATTCACCCCTCCACTTT
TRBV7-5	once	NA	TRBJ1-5	CISVPEADSRNQPQHF	NA